One sample yielded the 7 T cell receptor beta chains listed below, sequenced in a study of response to subunit inactivated influenza vaccine. TCRdb redid the calling of the RT-PCR reads with MiXCR, one entry per CDR3 protein. The repertoire consists of about 520,000 distinct CDR3 sequences, with more than 7% occurring once and the leading ten covering over 10%. The sample was PBMCs from blood, taken less than 30 months after vaccination. These receptor sequences come from a man aged 50 to 75 who received an inactivated influenza vaccine.

V and J are TRBV6-4 and TRBJ2-7, with TRBD1 identical over 8 bases. Germline V gives CDR1 MRHNA, CDR2 SNTAGT. This CDR3 is 13 amino acids long. Trimming at V came to 6 bases and at J to 6 bases, leaving 7 bases not matched to a gene. CDR3 protein: CASRTGQDTEQYF. The DNA for the CDR3 is TGTGCCAGCAGGACGGGACAGGATACCGAGCAGTACTTC.

The CDR3 loop is CASTQGRVTPNTGELFF. As DNA, the CDR3 is TGTGCCAGCACCCAGGGGAGGGTCACCCCGAACACCGGGGAGCTGTTTTTT. V is TRBV7-9 and J is TRBJ2-2; D is possibly TRBD2 (7 bases). The V gene lost 7 bases and the J gene lost 0 bases, with 18 bases spanning the gap. Looked up from germline, CDR1 is SEHNR and CDR2 is FQNEAQ (reference sequence). This CDR3 is 17 amino acids long.

The chain employs TRBV20-1 and TRBJ2-7, with a tentative D call TRBD1 (5 bases). The CDR3 extends over 11 amino acids. V was pared by 6 bases and J by 2 bases, with 8 bases between. In germline, CDR1 is DFQATT, CDR2 SNEGSKA (reference sequence). The CDR3 region has the DNA TGCAGTGCCGACAGCGCCTACGAGCAGTACTTC. It encodes CSADSAYEQYF.

This clonotype was seen many times. This sequence joins TRBV20-1 and TRBJ1-1; D is undetermined. Deletions cut 0 bases from V and 0 bases from J, with 11 bases between. Germline CDR1 DFQATT, CDR2 SNEGSKA (reference sequence). The CDR3 spans 15 residues. CDR3 DNA: TGCAGTGCTAGAGAAATTTCAGACATGAACACTGAAGCTTTCTTT. The encoded protein is CSAREISDMNTEAFF.

V gene TRBV10-3 combines with J gene TRBJ1-1; D might be TRBD1 (5 bases). CDR3 length equals 13 residues. The ends were cut back, 7 bases at V and 0 bases at J, with 9 bases in the middle. The V gene's germline CDR1 is ENHRY and CDR2 SYGVKD. Here the CDR3 DNA reads TGTGCCATCAAAGTGGGGGTGAACACTGAAGCTTTCTTT. Its protein product is CAIKVGVNTEAFF.

This clonotype was counted only a few times. The rearrangement joins TRBV7-8 to TRBJ2-5; D not resolved. The CDR3 runs to 12 residues. Trimming stripped 8 bases from V and 2 bases from J, with 9 bases between. Per the germline V gene, CDR1 is SGHVS and CDR2 is FQNEAQ. The CDR3 region is CASGRSQETQYF. The CDR3 DNA sequence: TGTGCCAGCGGACGGAGTCAAGAGACCCAGTACTTC.

This clonotype was detected many times. The chain links TRBV5-6 to TRBJ2-5; D uncertain. The V and J ends lost 0 bases and 1 base respectively, with 10 bases between them. This CDR3 has 15 residues. Germline values: CDR1 SGHDT, CDR2 YYEEEE. This CDR3 reads CASSLAWQIQETQYF. The CDR3, as DNA: TGTGCCAGCAGCTTGGCCTGGCAGATCCAAGAGACCCAGTACTTC.